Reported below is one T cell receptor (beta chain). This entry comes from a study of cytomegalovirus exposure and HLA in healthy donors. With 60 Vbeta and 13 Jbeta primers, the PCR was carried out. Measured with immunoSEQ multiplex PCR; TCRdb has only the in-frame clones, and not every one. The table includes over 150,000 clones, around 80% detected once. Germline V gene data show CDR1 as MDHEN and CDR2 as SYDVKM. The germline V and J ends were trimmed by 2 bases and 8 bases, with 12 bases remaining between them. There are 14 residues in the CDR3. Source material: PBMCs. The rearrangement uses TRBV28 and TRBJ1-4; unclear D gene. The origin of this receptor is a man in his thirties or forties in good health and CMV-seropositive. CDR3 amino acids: CASSLRLSNEKLFF. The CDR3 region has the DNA TGTGCCAGCAGTTTACGGTTGAGTAACGAAAAACTGTTTTTT.